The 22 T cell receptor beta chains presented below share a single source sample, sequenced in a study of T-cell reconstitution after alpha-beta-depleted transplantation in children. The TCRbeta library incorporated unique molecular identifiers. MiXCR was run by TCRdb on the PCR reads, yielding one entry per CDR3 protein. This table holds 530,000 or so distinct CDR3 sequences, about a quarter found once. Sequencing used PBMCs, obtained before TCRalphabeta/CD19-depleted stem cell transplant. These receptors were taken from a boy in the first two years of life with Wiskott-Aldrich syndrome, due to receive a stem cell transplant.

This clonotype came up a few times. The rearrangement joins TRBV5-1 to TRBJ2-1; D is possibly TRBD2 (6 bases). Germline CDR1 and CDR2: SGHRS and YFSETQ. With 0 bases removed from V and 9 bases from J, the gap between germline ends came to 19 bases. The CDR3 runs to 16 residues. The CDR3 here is CASSLVPFAGLGEQFF. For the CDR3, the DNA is TGCGCCAGCAGCTTGGTCCCCTTTGCGGGGCTTGGTGAGCAGTTCTTC.

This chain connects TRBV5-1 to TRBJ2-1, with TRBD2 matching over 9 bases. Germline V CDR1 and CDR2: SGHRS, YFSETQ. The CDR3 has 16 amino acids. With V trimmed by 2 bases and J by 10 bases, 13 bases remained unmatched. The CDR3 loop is CASSLEGGRAMEEQFF. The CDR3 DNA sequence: TGCGCCAGCAGCTTAGAAGGCGGGAGGGCAATGGAGGAGCAGTTCTTC.

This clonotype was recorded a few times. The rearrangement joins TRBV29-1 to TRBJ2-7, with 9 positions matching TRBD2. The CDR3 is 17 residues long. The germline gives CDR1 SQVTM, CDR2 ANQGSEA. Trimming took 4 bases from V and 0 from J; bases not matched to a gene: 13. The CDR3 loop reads CSVVPRFRREGSYEQYF. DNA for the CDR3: TGCAGCGTTGTTCCCCGTTTTCGGCGGGAGGGCTCCTACGAGCAGTACTTC.

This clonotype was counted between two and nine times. CDR3 bases: TGTGCCAGCAGTTTAGTCTCCCATGAGCAGTTCTTC. It yields the protein CASSLVSHEQFF. The V gene is TRBV12-3 or TRBV12-4, the J gene TRBJ2-1; D is ambiguous. Trimming removed 1 base at V and 8 bases at J, with 6 bases between. This CDR3 contains 12 residues.

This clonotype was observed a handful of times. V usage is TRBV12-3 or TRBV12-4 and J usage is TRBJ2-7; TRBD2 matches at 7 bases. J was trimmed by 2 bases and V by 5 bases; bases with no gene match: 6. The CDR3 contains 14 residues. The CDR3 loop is CASSQRTSPYEQYF. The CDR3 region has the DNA TGTGCCAGCAGTCAACGGACTAGTCCCTACGAGCAGTACTTC.

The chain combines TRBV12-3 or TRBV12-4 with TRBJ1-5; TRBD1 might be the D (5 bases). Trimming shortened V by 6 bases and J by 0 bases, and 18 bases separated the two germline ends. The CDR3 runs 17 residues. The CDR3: CASREGPDSYSNQPQHF. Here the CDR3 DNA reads TGTGCCAGCAGAGAGGGACCAGATTCATATAGCAATCAGCCCCAGCATTTT.

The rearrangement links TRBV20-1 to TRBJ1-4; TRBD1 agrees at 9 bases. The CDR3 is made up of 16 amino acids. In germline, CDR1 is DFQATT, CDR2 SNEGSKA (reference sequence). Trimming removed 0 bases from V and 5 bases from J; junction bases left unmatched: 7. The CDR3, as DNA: TGCAGTGCTAGAGATTTTCGGACAGGGGAGAATGAAAAACTGTTTTTT. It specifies CSARDFRTGENEKLFF.

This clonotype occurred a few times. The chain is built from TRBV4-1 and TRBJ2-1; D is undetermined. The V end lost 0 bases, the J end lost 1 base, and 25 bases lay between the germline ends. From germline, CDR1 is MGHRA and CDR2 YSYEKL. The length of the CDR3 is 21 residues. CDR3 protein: CASSQEFKMANDWYSYNEQFF. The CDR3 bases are TGCGCCAGCAGCCAAGAATTTAAAATGGCGAACGACTGGTATTCCTACAATGAGCAGTTCTTC.

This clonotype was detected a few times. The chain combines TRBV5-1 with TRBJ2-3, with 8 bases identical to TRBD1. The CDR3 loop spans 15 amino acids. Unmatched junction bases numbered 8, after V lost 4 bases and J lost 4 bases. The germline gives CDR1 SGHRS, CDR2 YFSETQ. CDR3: CASSPRDRTPDTQYF. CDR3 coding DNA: TGCGCCAGCAGCCCCCGGGACAGGACCCCAGATACGCAGTATTTT.

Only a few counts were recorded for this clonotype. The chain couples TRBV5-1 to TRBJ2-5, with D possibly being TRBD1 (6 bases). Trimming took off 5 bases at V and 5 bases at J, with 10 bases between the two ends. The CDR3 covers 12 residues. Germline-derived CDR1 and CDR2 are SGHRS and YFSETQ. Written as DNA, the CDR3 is TGCGCCAGCAGTTGGGGGCTGGAGACCCAGTACTTC. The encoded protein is CASSWGLETQYF.

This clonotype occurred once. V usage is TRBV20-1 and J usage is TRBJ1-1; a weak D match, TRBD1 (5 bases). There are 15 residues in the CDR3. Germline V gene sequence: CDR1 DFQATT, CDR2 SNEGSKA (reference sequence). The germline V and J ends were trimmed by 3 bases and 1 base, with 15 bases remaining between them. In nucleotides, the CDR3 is TGCAGTGCTAGGCCCTTGGGGGGGGAGAACACTGAAGCTTTCTTT. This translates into CSARPLGGENTEAFF.

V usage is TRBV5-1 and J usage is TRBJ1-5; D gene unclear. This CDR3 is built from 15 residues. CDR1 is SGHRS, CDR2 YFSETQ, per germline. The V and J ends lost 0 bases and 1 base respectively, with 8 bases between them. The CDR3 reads CASSLEPTSNQPQHF. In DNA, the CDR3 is TGCGCCAGCAGCTTGGAGCCAACAAGCAATCAGCCCCAGCATTTT. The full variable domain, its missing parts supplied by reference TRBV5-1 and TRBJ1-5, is KAGVTQTPRYLIKTRGQQVTLSCSPISGHRSVSWYQQTPGQGLQFLFEYFSETQRNKGNFPGRFSGRQFSNSRSEMNVSTLELGDSALYLCASSLEPTSNQPQHFGDGTRLSIL.

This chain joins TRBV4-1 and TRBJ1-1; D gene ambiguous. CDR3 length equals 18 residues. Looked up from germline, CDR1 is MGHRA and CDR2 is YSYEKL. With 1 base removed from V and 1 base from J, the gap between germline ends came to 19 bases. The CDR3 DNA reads TGCGCCAGCAGCCAAGGTTCCAGCCGCCAACTGGGGAACACTGAAGCTTTCTTT. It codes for CASSQGSSRQLGNTEAFF.

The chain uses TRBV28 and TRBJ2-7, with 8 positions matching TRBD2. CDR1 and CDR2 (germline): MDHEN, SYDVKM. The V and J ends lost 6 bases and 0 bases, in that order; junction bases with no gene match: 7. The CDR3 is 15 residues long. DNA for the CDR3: TGTGCCAGCAGAATTAGCGGGACACCCTCCTACGAGCAGTACTTC. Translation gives CASRISGTPSYEQYF. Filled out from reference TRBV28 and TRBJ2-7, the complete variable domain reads DVKVTQSSRYLVKRTGEKVFLECVQDMDHENMFWYRQDPGLGLRLIYFSYDVKMKEKGDIPEGYSVSREKKERFSLILESASTNQTSMYLCASRISGTPSYEQYFGPGTRLTVT.

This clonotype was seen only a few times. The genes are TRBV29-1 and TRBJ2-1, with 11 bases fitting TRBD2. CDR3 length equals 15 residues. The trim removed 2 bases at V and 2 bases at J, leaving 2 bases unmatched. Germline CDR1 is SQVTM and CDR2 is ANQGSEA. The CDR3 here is CSVEILAGAYNEQFF. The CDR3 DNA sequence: TGCAGCGTTGAAATACTAGCGGGGGCCTACAATGAGCAGTTCTTC.

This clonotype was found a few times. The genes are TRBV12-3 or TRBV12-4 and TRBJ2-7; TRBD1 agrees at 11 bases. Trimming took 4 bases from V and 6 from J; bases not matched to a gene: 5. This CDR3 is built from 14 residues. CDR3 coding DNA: TGTGCCAGCAGTTCCTGGACAGGGGGCCCCGAGCAGTACTTC. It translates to CASSSWTGGPEQYF.

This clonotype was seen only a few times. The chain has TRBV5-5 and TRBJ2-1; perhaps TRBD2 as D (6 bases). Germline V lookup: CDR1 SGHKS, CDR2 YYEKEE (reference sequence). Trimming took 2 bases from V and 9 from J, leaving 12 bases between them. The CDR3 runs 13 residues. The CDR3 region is CASSFSGATEQFF. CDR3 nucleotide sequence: TGTGCCAGCAGCTTCTCGGGAGCGACTGAGCAGTTCTTC. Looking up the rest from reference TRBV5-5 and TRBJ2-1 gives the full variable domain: DAGVTQSPTHLIKTRGQQVTLRCSPISGHKSVSWYQQVLGQGPQFIFQYYEKEERGRGNFPDRFSARQFPNYSSELNVNALLLGDSALYLCASSFSGATEQFFGPGTRLTVL.

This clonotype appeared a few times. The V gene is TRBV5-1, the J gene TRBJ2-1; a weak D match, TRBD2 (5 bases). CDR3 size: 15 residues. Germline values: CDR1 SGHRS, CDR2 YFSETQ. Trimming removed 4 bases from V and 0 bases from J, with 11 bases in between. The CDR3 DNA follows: TGCGCCAGCAGCCCCCAAGCGGACTCCTACAATGAGCAGTTCTTC. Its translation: CASSPQADSYNEQFF.

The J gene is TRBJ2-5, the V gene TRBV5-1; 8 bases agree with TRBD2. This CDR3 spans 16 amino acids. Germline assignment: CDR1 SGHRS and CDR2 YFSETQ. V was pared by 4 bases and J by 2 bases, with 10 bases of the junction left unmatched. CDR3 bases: TGCGCCAGCAGCCCCCAAGGGCTAGCGGGTCAAGAGACCCAGTACTTC. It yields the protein CASSPQGLAGQETQYF.

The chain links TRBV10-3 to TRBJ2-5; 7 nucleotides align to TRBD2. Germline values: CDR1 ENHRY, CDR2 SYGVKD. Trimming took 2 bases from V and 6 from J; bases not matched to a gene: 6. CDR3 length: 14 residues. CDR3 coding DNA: TGTGCCATCAGTGAGCCGGGACTAAGGCAGACCCAGTACTTC. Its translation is CAISEPGLRQTQYF.

CDR3 protein: CASRGLAGVLGKQFF. The CDR3 nucleotides are TGTGCCAGCAGGGGACTAGCGGGAGTTTTAGGCAAGCAGTTCTTC. The chain recombines TRBV6-1 with TRBJ2-1; 14 nucleotides line up with TRBD2. V trimming: 6 bases; J trimming: 11 bases; junction bases outside the gene matches: 9. The CDR3 totals 15 residues. The germline CDR1 and CDR2 sequences are MNHNS and SASEGT.

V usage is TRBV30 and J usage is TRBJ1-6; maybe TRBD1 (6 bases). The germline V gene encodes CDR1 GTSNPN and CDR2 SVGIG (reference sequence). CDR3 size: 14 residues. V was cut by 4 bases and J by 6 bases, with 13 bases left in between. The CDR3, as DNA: TGTGCCTGGAAGAGCAGGGGTCGTAATTCACCCCTCCACTTT. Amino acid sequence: CAWKSRGRNSPLHF. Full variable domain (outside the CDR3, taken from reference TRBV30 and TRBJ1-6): SQTIHQWPATLVQPVGSPLSLECTVEGTSNPNLYWYRQAAGRGLQLLFYSVGIGQISSEVPQNLSASRPQDRQFILSSKKLLLSDSGFYLCAWKSRGRNSPLHFGNGTRLTVT.